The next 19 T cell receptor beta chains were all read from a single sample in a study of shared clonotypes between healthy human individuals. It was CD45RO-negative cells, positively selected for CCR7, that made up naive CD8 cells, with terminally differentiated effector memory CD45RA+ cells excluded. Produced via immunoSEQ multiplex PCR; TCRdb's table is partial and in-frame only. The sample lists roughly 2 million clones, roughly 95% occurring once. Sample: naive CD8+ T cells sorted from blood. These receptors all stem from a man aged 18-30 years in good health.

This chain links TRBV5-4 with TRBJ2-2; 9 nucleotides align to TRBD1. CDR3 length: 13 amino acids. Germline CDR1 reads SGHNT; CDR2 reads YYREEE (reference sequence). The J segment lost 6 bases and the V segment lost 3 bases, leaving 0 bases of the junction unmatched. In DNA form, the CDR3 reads TGTGCCAGCAGCTGGGACAGGGCCGGGGAGCTGTTTTTT. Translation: CASSWDRAGELFF. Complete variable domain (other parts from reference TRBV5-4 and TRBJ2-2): ETGVTQSPTHLIKTRGQQVTLRCSSQSGHNTVSWYQQALGQGPQFIFQYYREEENGRGNFPPRFSGLQFPNYSSELNVNALELDDSALYLCASSWDRAGELFFGEGSRLTVL.

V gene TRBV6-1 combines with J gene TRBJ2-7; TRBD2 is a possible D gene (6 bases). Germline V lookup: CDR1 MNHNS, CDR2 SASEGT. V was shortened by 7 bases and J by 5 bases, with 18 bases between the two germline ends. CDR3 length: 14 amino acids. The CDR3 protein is CASNVGGARDEQYF. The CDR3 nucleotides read TGTGCCAGCAACGTCGGCGGGGCGAGGGACGAGCAGTACTTC.

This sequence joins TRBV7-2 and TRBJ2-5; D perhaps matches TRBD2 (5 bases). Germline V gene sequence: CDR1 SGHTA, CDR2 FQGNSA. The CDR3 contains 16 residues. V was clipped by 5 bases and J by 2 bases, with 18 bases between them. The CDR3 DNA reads TGTGCCAGCAGCCCGGCGACTAACTGGGAACAAGAGACCCAGTACTTC. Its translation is CASSPATNWEQETQYF.

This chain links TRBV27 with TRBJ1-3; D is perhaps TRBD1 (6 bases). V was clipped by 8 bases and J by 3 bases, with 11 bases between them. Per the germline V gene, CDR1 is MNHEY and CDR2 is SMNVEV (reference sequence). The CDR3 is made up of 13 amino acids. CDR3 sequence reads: CASPRGGGNTIYF. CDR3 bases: TGTGCCAGCCCGAGAGGGGGTGGAAACACCATATATTTT.

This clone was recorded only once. The CDR3 loop reads CAWEGSGGRTDTQYF. The CDR3 coding sequence is TGTGCCTGGGAGGGTAGCGGGGGCCGCACAGATACGCAGTATTTT. This chain uses TRBV30 with TRBJ2-3, with 9 bases aligning to TRBD2. Germline assignment: CDR1 GTSNPN and CDR2 SVGIG (reference sequence). The CDR3 extends over 15 amino acids. V lost 5 bases, J lost 1 base, and 7 bases stayed unmatched.

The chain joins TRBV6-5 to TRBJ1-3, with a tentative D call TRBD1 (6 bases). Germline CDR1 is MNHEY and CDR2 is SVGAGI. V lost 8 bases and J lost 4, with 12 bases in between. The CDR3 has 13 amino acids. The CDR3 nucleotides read TGTGCCAGCGGATTAGGACAGGGAAACACCATATATTTT. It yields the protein CASGLGQGNTIYF.

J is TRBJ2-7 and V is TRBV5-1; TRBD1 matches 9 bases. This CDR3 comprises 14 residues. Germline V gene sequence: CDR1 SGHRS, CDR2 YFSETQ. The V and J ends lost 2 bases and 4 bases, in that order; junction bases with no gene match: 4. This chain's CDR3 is CASSFGTGPYEQYF. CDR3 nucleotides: TGCGCCAGCAGCTTCGGGACAGGGCCTTACGAGCAGTACTTC. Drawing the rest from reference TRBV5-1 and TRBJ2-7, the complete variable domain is KAGVTQTPRYLIKTRGQQVTLSCSPISGHRSVSWYQQTPGQGLQFLFEYFSETQRNKGNFPGRFSGRQFSNSRSEMNVSTLELGDSALYLCASSFGTGPYEQYFGPGTRLTVT.

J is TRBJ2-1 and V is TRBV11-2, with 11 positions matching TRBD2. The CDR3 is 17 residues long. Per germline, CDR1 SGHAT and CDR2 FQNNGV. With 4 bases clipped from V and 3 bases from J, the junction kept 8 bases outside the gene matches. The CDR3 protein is CASSWAPTSGGYNEQFF. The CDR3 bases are TGTGCCAGCAGCTGGGCCCCAACTAGCGGGGGCTACAATGAGCAGTTCTTC.

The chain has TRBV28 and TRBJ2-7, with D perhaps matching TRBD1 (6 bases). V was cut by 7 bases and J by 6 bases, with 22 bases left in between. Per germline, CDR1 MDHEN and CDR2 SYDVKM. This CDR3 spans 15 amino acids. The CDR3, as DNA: TGTGCCAGCAAGCGGCAGGGGTCCATCTCGGGCGAGCAGTACTTC. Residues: CASKRQGSISGEQYF. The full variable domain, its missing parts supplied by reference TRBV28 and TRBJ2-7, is DVKVTQSSRYLVKRTGEKVFLECVQDMDHENMFWYRQDPGLGLRLIYFSYDVKMKEKGDIPEGYSVSREKKERFSLILESASTNQTSMYLCASKRQGSISGEQYFGPGTRLTVT.

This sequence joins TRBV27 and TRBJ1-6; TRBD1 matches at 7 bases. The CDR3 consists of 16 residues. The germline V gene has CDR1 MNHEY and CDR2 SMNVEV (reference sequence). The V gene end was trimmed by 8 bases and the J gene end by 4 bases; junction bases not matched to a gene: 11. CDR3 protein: CASGLQGYSYNSPLHF. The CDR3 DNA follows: TGTGCCAGCGGATTACAGGGGTATTCATATAATTCACCCCTCCACTTT.

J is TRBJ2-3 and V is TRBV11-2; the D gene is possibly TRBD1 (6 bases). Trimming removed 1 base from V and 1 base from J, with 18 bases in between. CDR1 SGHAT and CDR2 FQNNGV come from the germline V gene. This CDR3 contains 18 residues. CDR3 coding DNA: TGTGCCAGCAGCTTAGCCCGACAGGACTTGATGGGCACAGATACGCAGTATTTT. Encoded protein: CASSLARQDLMGTDTQYF.

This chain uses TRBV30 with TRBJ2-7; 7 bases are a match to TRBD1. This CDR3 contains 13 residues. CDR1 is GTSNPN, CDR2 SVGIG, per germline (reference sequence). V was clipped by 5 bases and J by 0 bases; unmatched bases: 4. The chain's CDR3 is CAWAGGSSYEQYF. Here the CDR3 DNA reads TGTGCCTGGGCAGGGGGAAGCTCCTACGAGCAGTACTTC.

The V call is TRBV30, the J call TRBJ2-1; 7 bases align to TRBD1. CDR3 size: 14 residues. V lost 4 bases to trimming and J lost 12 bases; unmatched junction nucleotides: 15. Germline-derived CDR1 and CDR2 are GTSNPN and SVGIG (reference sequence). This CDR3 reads CAWTPGAGGFGQFF. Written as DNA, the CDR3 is TGTGCCTGGACCCCTGGGGCAGGGGGATTTGGGCAGTTCTTC.

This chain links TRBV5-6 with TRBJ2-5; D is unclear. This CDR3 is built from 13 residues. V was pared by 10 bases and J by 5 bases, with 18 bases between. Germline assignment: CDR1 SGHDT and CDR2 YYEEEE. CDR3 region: CAVQQATGETQYF. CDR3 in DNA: TGTGCCGTTCAGCAGGCAACCGGGGAGACCCAGTACTTC.

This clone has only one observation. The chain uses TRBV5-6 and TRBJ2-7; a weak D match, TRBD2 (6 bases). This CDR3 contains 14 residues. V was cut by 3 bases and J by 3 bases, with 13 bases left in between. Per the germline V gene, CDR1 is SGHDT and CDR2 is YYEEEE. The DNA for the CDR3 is TGTGCCAGCAGCTCGGAGGGGCAGATCTACGAGCAGTACTTC. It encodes CASSSEGQIYEQYF.

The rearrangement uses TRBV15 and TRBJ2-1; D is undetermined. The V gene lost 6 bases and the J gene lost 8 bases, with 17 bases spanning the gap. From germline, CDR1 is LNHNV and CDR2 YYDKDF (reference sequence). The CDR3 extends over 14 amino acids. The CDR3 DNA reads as TGTGCCACCAGGGTGGAGTTTTCAGTCCATGAGCAGTTCTTC. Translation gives CATRVEFSVHEQFF.

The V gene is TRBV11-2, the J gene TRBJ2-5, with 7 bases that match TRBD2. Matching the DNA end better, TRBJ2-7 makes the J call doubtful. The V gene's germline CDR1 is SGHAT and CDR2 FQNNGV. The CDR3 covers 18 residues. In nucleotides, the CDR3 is TGTGCCAGCAGCTTGGCCGGCGGGTGGGAGGGAAGCCACTACGAGCAGTACTTC. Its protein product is CASSLAGGWEGSHYEQYF.

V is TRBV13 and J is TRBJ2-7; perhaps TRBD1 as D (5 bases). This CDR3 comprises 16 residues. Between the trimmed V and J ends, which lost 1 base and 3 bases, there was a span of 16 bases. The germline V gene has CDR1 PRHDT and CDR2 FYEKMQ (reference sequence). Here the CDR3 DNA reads TGTGCCAGCAGCTTAGTAGGGGAAGGGGTGGGCTACGAGCAGTACTTC. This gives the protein CASSLVGEGVGYEQYF.

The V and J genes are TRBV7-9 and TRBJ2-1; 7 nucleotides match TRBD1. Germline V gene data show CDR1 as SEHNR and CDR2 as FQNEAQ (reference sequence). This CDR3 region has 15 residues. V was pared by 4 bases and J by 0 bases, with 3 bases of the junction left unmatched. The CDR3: CASSSGQSSYNEQFF. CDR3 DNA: TGTGCCAGCAGCTCGGGACAGAGCTCCTACAATGAGCAGTTCTTC.